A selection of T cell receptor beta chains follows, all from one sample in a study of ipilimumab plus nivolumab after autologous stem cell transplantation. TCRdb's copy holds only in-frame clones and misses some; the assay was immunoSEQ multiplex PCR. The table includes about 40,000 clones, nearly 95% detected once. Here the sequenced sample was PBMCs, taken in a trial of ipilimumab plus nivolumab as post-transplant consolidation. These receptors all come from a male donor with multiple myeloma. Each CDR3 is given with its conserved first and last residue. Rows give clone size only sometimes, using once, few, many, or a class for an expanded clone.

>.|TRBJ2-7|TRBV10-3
CAISGRDSPYEQYF
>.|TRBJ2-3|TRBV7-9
CASSPGQVITDTQYF
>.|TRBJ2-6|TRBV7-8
CASSVRRDNSGANVLTF
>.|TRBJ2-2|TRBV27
CASSSRSGGTNTGELFF
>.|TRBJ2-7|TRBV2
CASSEWASGSWGEQYF
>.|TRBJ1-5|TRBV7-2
CASSSQGALNQPQHF
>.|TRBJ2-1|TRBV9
CASSGTSGETYNEQFF
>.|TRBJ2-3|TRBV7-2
CASSLWRSTDTQYF
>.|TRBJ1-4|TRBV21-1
CASSTGLREKLFF
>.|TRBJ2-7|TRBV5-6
CASSLGPHEQYF
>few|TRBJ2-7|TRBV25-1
CASSALDRKYEQYF
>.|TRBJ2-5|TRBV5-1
CASRPQTGVSSETQYF
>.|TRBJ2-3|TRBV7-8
CASSLESASTDTQYF
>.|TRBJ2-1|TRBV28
CAGGKAGGYNEQFF
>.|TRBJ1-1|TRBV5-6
CASSRTGVYSVTEAFF
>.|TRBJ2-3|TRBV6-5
CASSTLGGPGDTQYF
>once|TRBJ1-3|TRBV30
CAWGTSGNTIYF
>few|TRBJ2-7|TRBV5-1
CASRPSPGTLSSYEQYF
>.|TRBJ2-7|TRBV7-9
CASSPGDRGIGYEQYF
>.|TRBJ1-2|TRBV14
CASSRGPLGLYGYTF
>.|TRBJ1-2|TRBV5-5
CASSLGGWDGYTF
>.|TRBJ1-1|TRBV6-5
CASSYPGTGFGTEAFF
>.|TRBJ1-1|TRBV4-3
CASSLGRQNTEAFF
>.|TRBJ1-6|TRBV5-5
CASSFDGTNSPLHF
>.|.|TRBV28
CAIRQGAGEQYF
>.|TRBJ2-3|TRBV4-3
CASSHIIPGLAGGRAQYF
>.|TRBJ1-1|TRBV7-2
CASSLVQASPEAFF
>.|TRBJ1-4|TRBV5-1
CASSPQGVTEKLFF
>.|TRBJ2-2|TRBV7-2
CASSLARTSGGRGELFF
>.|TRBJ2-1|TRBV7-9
CASSLGAGATNEQFF
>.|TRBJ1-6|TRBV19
CASRTGANIGSPLHF
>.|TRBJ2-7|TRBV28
CASSSSGTGSYEQYF
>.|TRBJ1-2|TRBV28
CASRLGENYGYTF
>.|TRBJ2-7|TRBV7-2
CASSLGSGHYYEQYF
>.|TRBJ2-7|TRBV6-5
CASSISRPPYEQYF
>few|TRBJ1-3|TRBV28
CASSVRGAGNTIYF
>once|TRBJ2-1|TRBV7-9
CASSSRRGGQGTPNEQFF
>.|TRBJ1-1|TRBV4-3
CASSHLLGDTEAFF
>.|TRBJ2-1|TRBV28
CASRTPGRRSFF
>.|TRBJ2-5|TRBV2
CASSPLSGGMETQYF
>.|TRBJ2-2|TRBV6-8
CASSYPPGRLNTGELFF
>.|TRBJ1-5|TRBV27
CATGVRAGQPQHF
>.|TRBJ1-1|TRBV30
CAWMGGRDTEAFF
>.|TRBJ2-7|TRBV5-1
CASSLGPGTGSYEQYF
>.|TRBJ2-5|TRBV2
CASSEEGRGWETQYF
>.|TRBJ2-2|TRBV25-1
CASSLTVNTGELFF
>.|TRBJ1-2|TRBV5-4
CASSLLTGDYGYTF
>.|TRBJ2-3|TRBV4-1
CASSQDSQGAGADTQYF
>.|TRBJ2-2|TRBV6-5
CASRVDVYTGELFF
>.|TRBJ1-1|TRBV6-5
CASSYLTGGTEAFF
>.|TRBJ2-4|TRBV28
CAAREGKNIQYF
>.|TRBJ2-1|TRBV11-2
CASSQQGAGDNEQFF
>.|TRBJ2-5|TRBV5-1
CASSLTKETQYF